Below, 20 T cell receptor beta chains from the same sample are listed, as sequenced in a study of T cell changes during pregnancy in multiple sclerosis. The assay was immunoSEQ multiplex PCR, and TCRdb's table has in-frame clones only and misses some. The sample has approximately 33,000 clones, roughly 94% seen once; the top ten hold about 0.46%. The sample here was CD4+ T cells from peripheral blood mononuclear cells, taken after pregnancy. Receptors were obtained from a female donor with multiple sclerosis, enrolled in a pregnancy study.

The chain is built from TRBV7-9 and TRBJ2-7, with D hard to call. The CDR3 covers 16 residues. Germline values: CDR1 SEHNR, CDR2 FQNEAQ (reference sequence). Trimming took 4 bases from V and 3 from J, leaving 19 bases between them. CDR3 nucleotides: TGTGCCAGCAGCTCACACCGGGTCCCGGAAAACTACGAGCAGTACTTC. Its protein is CASSSHRVPENYEQYF.

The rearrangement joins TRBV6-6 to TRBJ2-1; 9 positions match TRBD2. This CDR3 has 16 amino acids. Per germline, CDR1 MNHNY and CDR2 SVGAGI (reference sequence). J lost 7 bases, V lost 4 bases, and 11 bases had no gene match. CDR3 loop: CASSSIGLAGRNEQFF. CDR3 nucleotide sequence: TGTGCCAGCAGTTCTATCGGGCTAGCGGGAAGGAATGAGCAGTTCTTC.

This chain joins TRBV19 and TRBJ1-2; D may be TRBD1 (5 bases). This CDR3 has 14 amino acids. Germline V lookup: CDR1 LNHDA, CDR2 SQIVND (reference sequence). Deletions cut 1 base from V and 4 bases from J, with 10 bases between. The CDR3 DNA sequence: TGTGCCAGTAGTATAGGAAGCGGGGGCTATGGCTACACCTTC. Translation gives CASSIGSGGYGYTF. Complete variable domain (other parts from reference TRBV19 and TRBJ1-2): DGGITQSPKYLFRKEGQNVTLSCEQNLNHDAMYWYRQDPGQGLRLIYYSQIVNDFQKGDIAEGYSVSREKKESFPLTVTSAQKNPTAFYLCASSIGSGGYGYTFGSGTRLTVV.

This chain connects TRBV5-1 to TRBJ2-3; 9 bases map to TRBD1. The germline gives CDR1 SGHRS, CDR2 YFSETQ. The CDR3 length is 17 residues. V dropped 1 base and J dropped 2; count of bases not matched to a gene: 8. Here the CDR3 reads CASSLKSTGGNTDTQYF. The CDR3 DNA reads TGCGCCAGCAGCTTGAAATCGACAGGGGGTAACACAGATACGCAGTATTTT.

CDR3: CASSPRNRGVIDYGYTF. The CDR3 nucleotides read TGTGCCAGCTCACCTCGAAACAGGGGAGTAATTGACTATGGCTACACCTTC. V usage is TRBV18 and J usage is TRBJ1-2; 7 nucleotides line up with TRBD1. CDR1 is KGHSH, CDR2 LQKENI, per germline. CDR3 length: 17 residues. J lost 3 bases, V lost 3 bases, and 13 bases had no gene match. The entire variable domain, with the rest obtained from reference TRBV18 and TRBJ1-2, is as follows: NAGVMQNPRHLVRRRGQEARLRCSPMKGHSHVYWYRQLPEEGLKFMVYLQKENIIDESGMPKERFSAEFPKEGPSILRIQQVVRGDSAAYFCASSPRNRGVIDYGYTFGSGTRLTVV.

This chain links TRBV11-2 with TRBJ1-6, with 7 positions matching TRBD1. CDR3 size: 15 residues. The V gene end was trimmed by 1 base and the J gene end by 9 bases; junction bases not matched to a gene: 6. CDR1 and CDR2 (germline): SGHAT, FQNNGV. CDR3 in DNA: TGTGCCAGCAGCTTAGGGGACAGACCCACTTCACCCCTCCACTTT. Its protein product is CASSLGDRPTSPLHF.

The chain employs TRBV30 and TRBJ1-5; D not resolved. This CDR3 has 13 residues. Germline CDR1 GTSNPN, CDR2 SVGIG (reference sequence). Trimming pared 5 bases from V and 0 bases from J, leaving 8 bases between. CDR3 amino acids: CAWAGSSNQPQHF. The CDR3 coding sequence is TGTGCCTGGGCCGGGAGTAGCAATCAGCCCCAGCATTTT.

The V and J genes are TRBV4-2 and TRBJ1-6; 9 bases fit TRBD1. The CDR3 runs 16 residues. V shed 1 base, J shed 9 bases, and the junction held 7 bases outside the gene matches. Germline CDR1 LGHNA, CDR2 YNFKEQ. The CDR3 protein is CASSQGVRTGVSPLHF. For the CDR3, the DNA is TGTGCCAGCAGCCAAGGGGTCCGGACAGGGGTTTCACCCCTCCACTTT.

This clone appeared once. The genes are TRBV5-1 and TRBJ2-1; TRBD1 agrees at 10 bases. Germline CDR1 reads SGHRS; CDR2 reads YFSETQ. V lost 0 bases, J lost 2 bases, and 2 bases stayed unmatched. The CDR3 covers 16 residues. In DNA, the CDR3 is TGCGCCAGCAGCTTGGGGGACAGGGGCCCCTACAATGAGCAGTTCTTC. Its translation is CASSLGDRGPYNEQFF.

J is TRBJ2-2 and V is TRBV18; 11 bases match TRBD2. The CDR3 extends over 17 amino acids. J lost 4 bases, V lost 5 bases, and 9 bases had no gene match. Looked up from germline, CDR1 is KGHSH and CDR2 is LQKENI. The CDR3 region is CASSSTSGIPTTGELFF. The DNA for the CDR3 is TGTGCCAGCTCATCGACTAGCGGGATCCCGACCACCGGGGAGCTGTTTTTT.

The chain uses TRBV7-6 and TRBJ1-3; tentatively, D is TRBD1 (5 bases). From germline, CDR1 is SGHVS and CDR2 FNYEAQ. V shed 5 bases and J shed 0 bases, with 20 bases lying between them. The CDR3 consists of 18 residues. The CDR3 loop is CASSPSFWTLASGNTIYF. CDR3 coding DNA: TGTGCCAGCAGCCCCTCGTTCTGGACACTGGCCTCTGGAAACACCATATATTTT.

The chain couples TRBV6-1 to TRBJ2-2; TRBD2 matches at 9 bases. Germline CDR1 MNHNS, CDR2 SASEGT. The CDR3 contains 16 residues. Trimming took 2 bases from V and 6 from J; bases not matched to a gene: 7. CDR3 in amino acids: CASSESSGRRSGELFF. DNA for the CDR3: TGTGCCAGCAGTGAATCGAGCGGGAGGAGATCCGGGGAGCTGTTTTTT.

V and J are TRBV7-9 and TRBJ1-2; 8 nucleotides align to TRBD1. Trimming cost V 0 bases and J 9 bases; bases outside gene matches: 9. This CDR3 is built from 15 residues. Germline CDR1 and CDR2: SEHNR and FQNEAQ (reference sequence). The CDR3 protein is CASSLAPGQAFSYTF. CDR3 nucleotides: TGTGCCAGCAGCTTAGCTCCGGGACAGGCCTTTAGCTACACCTTC.

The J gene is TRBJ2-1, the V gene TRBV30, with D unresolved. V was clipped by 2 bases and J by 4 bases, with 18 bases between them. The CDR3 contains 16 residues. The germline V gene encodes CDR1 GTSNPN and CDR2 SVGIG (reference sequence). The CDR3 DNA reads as TGTGCCTGGAGTAGCCCCCCTAGTCGTATGTACAATGAGCAGTTCTTC. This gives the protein CAWSSPPSRMYNEQFF.

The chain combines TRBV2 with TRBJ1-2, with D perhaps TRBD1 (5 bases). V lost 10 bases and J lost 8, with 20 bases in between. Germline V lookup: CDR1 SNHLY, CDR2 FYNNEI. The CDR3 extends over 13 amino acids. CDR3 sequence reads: CAIKLGQGRGYTF. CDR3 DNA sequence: TGTGCCATCAAACTCGGGCAGGGTCGGGGCTACACCTTC.

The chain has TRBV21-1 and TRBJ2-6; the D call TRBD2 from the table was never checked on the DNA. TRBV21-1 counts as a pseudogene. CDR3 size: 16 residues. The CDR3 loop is CASVGAGDPGANVLTF. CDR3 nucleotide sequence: TGTGCCAGCGTTGGTGCCGGGGATCCTGGGGCCAACGTCCTGACTTTC.

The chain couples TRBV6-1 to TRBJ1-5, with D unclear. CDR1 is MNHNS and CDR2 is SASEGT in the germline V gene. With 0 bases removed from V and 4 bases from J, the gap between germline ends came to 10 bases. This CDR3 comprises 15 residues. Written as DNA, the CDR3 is TGTGCCAGCAGTGAAGCGCTGGGCCCGAATCAGCCCCAGCATTTT. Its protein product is CASSEALGPNQPQHF.

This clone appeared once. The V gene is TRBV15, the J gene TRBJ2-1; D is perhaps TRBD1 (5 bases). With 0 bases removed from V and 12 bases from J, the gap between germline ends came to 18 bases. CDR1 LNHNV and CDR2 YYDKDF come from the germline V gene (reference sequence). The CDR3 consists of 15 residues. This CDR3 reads CATSRDGYSTQGQFF. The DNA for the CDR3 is TGTGCCACCAGCAGAGATGGCTACAGTACCCAGGGGCAGTTCTTC. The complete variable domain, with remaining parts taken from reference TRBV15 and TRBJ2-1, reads DAMVIQNPRYQVTQFGKPVTLSCSQTLNHNVMYWYQQKSSQAPKLLFHYYDKDFNNEADTPDNFQSRRPNTSFCFLDIRSPGLGDTAMYLCATSRDGYSTQGQFFGPGTRLTVL.

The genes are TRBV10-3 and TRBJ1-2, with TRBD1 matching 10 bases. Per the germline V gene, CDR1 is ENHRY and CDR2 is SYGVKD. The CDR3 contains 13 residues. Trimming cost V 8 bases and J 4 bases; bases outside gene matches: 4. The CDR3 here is CAIGTGEFYGYTF. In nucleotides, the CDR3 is TGTGCCATCGGGACAGGGGAATTCTATGGCTACACCTTC.

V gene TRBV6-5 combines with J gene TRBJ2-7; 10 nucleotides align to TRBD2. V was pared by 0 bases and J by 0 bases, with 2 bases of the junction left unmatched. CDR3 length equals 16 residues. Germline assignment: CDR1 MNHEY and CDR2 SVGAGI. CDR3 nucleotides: TGTGCCAGCAGTTACTCACGACTAGCGGGCTCCTACGAGCAGTACTTC. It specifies CASSYSRLAGSYEQYF.